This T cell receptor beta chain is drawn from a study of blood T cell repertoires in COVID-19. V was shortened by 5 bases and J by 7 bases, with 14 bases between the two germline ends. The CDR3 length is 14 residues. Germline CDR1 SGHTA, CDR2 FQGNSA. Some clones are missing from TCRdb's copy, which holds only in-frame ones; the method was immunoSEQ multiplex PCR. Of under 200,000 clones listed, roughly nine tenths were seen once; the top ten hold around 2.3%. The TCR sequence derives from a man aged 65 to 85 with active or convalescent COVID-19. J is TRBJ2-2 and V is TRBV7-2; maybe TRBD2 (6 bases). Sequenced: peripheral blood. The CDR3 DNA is TGTGCCAGCAGCGTAGGGATCGGGGGCGGGGAGCTGTTTTTT. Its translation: CASSVGIGGGELFF.